Listed below are T cell receptor beta chains from one sample, sequenced in a study of somatic mutations in cytotoxic T cells in rheumatoid arthritis. Measured with immunoSEQ multiplex PCR; TCRdb has only the in-frame clones, and not every one. The sample lists 15,000 to 20,000 clones; 77% were seen once. Sequencing used CD8+ T cells sorted from blood. The receptors stem from an adult with rheumatoid arthritis. CDR3s include the opening cysteine and the closing phenylalanine or tryptophan. The D gene is left open where the match is weak. Where a row states a size, it is once, few, many or the class of an expanded clone; other rows omit it.

CDR3nt: TGTGCCAGCAGTTTGTCGTGGATCACTGAAGCTTTCTTT
CDR3aa: CASSLSWITEAFF
abundance: .
d_gene: .
j_gene: TRBJ1-1
v_gene: TRBV27

CDR3nt: TGTGCCAGTACCTTAGGTGGGACTGAAGCTTTCTTT
CDR3aa: CASTLGGTEAFF
abundance: .
d_gene: .
j_gene: TRBJ1-1
v_gene: TRBV25-1

CDR3nt: TGTGCCAGCAGCCTCCCGGGGGGACAGGGGGATCTCGCGAACACCGGGGAGCTGTTTTTT
CDR3aa: CASSLPGGQGDLANTGELFF
abundance: .
d_gene: TRBD1
j_gene: TRBJ2-2
v_gene: TRBV9

CDR3nt: TGTGCCAGCAGCCACGGGACAGCTAGCACAGATACGCAGTATTTT
CDR3aa: CASSHGTASTDTQYF
abundance: .
d_gene: TRBD1
j_gene: TRBJ2-3
v_gene: TRBV5-8

CDR3nt: TGTGCCAGCAGGCCTCTAGCGGGGGGGCCAGATACGCAGTATTTT
CDR3aa: CASRPLAGGPDTQYF
abundance: .
d_gene: TRBD2
j_gene: TRBJ2-3
v_gene: TRBV6-1

CDR3nt: TGTGCCAGCAGCCCCTCCAACCTCTACGAGCAGTACTTC
CDR3aa: CASSPSNLYEQYF
abundance: few
d_gene: .
j_gene: TRBJ2-7
v_gene: TRBV7-9

CDR3nt: TGCAGCGTTGAAGAGAGGGGACGCTATGGCTACACCTTC
CDR3aa: CSVEERGRYGYTF
abundance: .
d_gene: .
j_gene: TRBJ1-2
v_gene: TRBV29-1

CDR3nt: TGTGCCAGCAGTTTTATCACCGGGGAGCTGTTTTTT
CDR3aa: CASSFITGELFF
abundance: .
d_gene: .
j_gene: TRBJ2-2
v_gene: TRBV6-6

CDR3nt: TGTGCCAGCAGCTTAGGGGTAGCGGGGAGCAGGGAGACCCAGTACTTC
CDR3aa: CASSLGVAGSRETQYF
abundance: .
d_gene: TRBD2
j_gene: TRBJ2-5
v_gene: TRBV7-2

CDR3nt: TGCAGCGCCGGACAGGGTGCTCGTGGCTACACCTTC
CDR3aa: CSAGQGARGYTF
abundance: .
d_gene: TRBD1
j_gene: TRBJ1-2
v_gene: TRBV29-1

CDR3nt: TGTGCCACCAGCAGGGACCGAGGGACAGTCGGTTTGACCCAGTACTTC
CDR3aa: CATSRDRGTVGLTQYF
abundance: .
d_gene: TRBD1
j_gene: TRBJ2-5
v_gene: TRBV15

CDR3nt: TGTGCCATCAGTGAGTTGGCGGGGGGGACAGATACGCAGTATTTT
CDR3aa: CAISELAGGTDTQYF
abundance: .
d_gene: TRBD2
j_gene: TRBJ2-3
v_gene: TRBV10-3

CDR3nt: TGTGCCACCAGCAGAGAAGGAGGGGGACTCTATTACGAGCAGTACTTC
CDR3aa: CATSREGGGLYYEQYF
abundance: .
d_gene: .
j_gene: TRBJ2-7
v_gene: TRBV15

CDR3nt: TGCGCCAGCAGTGAGTCGACTAGCGGGGGCAATGAGCAGTTCTTC
CDR3aa: CASSESTSGGNEQFF
abundance: .
d_gene: TRBD2
j_gene: TRBJ2-1
v_gene: TRBV10-1

CDR3nt: TGTGCCAGCAGCTTTGCTTATAATTCACCCCTCCACTTT
CDR3aa: CASSFAYNSPLHF
abundance: .
d_gene: .
j_gene: TRBJ1-6
v_gene: TRBV7-9

CDR3nt: TGTGCCAGCAGTTTTCGCAGGGGGCAATATCATGGCTACACCTTC
CDR3aa: CASSFRRGQYHGYTF
abundance: .
d_gene: TRBD1
j_gene: TRBJ1-2
v_gene: TRBV27

CDR3nt: TGTGCCAGCAGCCCAACGACAGGGATCTATGGCTACACCTTC
CDR3aa: CASSPTTGIYGYTF
abundance: .
d_gene: TRBD1
j_gene: TRBJ1-2
v_gene: TRBV14

CDR3nt: TGCGCCAGCAGCCAAGGGTCATACAATGAGCAGTTCTTC
CDR3aa: CASSQGSYNEQFF
abundance: .
d_gene: .
j_gene: TRBJ2-1
v_gene: TRBV4-1

CDR3nt: TGTGCTAGCAGCTTAAGTAGCGGGGGGCACAATGAGCAGTTCTTC
CDR3aa: CASSLSSGGHNEQFF
abundance: .
d_gene: TRBD2
j_gene: TRBJ2-1
v_gene: TRBV7-7

CDR3nt: TGTGCCAGCAGTGAACCTAGGGGACCTGAAGCTTTCTTT
CDR3aa: CASSEPRGPEAFF
abundance: .
d_gene: .
j_gene: TRBJ1-1
v_gene: TRBV6-1

CDR3nt: TGTGCCAGCAGCTCCTACCCTTGGACAGACTCCTCTGGAAACACCATATATTTT
CDR3aa: CASSSYPWTDSSGNTIYF
abundance: .
d_gene: .
j_gene: TRBJ1-3
v_gene: TRBV11-2

CDR3nt: TGTGCCAGCAGCCCCGGGGGCTACTTCAATGAGCAGTTCTTC
CDR3aa: CASSPGGYFNEQFF
abundance: .
d_gene: .
j_gene: TRBJ2-1
v_gene: TRBV9

CDR3nt: TGTGCCTGGTTCGGGACCAACTCTGGAAACACCATATATTTT
CDR3aa: CAWFGTNSGNTIYF
abundance: .
d_gene: .
j_gene: TRBJ1-3
v_gene: TRBV30

CDR3nt: TGCGCCAGCAGCTTGGGCCTGGGGCTGCGCTACGAGCAGTACTTC
CDR3aa: CASSLGLGLRYEQYF
abundance: .
d_gene: .
j_gene: TRBJ2-7
v_gene: TRBV5-1

CDR3nt: TGTGCCAGCACCAAAGACAGAAAAGTACAGCATTTT
CDR3aa: CASTKDRKVQHF
abundance: .
d_gene: .
j_gene: TRBJ1-5
v_gene: TRBV28

CDR3nt: TGTGCCAGCAGTGAAATTGTGGAGGGAAACACCATATATTTT
CDR3aa: CASSEIVEGNTIYF
abundance: .
d_gene: .
j_gene: TRBJ1-3
v_gene: TRBV6-1

CDR3nt: TGTGCCAGCAGCCTGACAGGGACTGGAAACACCATATATTTT
CDR3aa: CASSLTGTGNTIYF
abundance: .
d_gene: TRBD1
j_gene: TRBJ1-3
v_gene: TRBV5-8

CDR3nt: TGTGCCAGCAATGGGATCGGGGGGGCCCGCAATGAGCAGTTCTTC
CDR3aa: CASNGIGGARNEQFF
abundance: .
d_gene: TRBD2
j_gene: TRBJ2-1
v_gene: TRBV13

CDR3nt: TGTGCCAGCAGTTCCTTAACGGAAAGCTCCTACAATGAGCAGTTCTTC
CDR3aa: CASSSLTESSYNEQFF
abundance: .
d_gene: .
j_gene: TRBJ2-1
v_gene: TRBV27

CDR3nt: TGTGCCAGCAGCCCCGTTAACACTGAAGCTTTCTTT
CDR3aa: CASSPVNTEAFF
abundance: .
d_gene: .
j_gene: TRBJ1-1
v_gene: TRBV7-9

CDR3nt: TGTGCCAGCAGTTCCCCCCGGGACAGGGCTAGGGAGCAGTTCTTC
CDR3aa: CASSSPRDRAREQFF
abundance: .
d_gene: TRBD1
j_gene: TRBJ2-1
v_gene: TRBV28

CDR3nt: TGTGCCAGCAGCTTATTCAGGGGCCCCGGGGAGCTGTTTTTT
CDR3aa: CASSLFRGPGELFF
abundance: .
d_gene: .
j_gene: TRBJ2-2
v_gene: TRBV7-8

CDR3nt: TGCAGCGTTGCGTCTGGTTCCCGCAATCAGCCCCAGCATTTT
CDR3aa: CSVASGSRNQPQHF
abundance: .
d_gene: .
j_gene: TRBJ1-5
v_gene: TRBV29-1

CDR3nt: TGTGCCAGCAGCTTAACGGGGACAGCAAACACTGAAGCTTTCTTT
CDR3aa: CASSLTGTANTEAFF
abundance: .
d_gene: TRBD1
j_gene: TRBJ1-1
v_gene: TRBV9

CDR3nt: TGTGCCATCAGAATTCTTACTATCTCTGGAAACACCATATATTTT
CDR3aa: CAIRILTISGNTIYF
abundance: .
d_gene: .
j_gene: TRBJ1-3
v_gene: TRBV10-3

CDR3nt: TGCGCCAGCAGCCTCACTAGCGGGGGGGCCAACTACGAGCAGTACTTC
CDR3aa: CASSLTSGGANYEQYF
abundance: .
d_gene: TRBD2
j_gene: TRBJ2-7
v_gene: TRBV4-1

CDR3nt: TGTGCCAGCAGCTTAGGTTTGCGGGACAGGGAGGAGCAGTTCTTC
CDR3aa: CASSLGLRDREEQFF
abundance: .
d_gene: TRBD1
j_gene: TRBJ2-1
v_gene: TRBV11-2

CDR3nt: TGTGCCAGCAGCCAGCCGACGGGTGAAAAACTGTTTTTT
CDR3aa: CASSQPTGEKLFF
abundance: .
d_gene: .
j_gene: TRBJ1-4
v_gene: TRBV7-9

CDR3nt: TGTGCCAGCAGCGACCTTGGTGGGACCGGAAACACCATATATTTT
CDR3aa: CASSDLGGTGNTIYF
abundance: .
d_gene: .
j_gene: TRBJ1-3
v_gene: TRBV7-8

CDR3nt: TGTGCCAGCAGTCCTTTGACTTTAGCCAAAAACATTCAGTACTTC
CDR3aa: CASSPLTLAKNIQYF
abundance: once
d_gene: .
j_gene: TRBJ2-4
v_gene: TRBV28

CDR3nt: TGTGCCAGCAATCATCCGACGGTTATGTACACTGAAGCTTTCTTT
CDR3aa: CASNHPTVMYTEAFF
abundance: .
d_gene: .
j_gene: TRBJ1-1
v_gene: TRBV6-1

CDR3nt: TGTGCCAGCAGTAACCGGGCCCGAAATCAGCCCCAGCATTTT
CDR3aa: CASSNRARNQPQHF
abundance: .
d_gene: .
j_gene: TRBJ1-5
v_gene: TRBV27